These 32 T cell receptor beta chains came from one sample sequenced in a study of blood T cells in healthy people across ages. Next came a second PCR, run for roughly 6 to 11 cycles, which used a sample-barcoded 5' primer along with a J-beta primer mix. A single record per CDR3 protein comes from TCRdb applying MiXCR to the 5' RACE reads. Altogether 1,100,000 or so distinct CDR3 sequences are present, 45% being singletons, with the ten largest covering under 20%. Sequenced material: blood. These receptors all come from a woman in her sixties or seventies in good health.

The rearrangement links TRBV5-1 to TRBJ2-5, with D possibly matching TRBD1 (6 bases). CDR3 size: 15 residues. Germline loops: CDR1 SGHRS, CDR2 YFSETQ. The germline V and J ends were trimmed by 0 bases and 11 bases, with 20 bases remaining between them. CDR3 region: CASSLEGVRPGEQYF. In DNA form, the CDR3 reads TGCGCCAGCAGCTTGGAGGGGGTCCGACCTGGGGAGCAGTACTTC.

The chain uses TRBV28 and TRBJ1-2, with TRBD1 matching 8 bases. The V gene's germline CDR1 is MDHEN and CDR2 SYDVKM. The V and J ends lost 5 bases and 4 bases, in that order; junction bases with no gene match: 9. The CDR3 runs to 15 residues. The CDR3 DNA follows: TGTGCCAGCAGTCCTAGGACAGGGCCCATCTATGGCTACACCTTC. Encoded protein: CASSPRTGPIYGYTF.

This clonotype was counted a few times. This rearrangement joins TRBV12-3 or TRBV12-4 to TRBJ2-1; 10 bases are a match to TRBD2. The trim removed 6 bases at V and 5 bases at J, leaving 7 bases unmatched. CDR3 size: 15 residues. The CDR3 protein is CASRRKTSGHNEQFF. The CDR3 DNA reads TGTGCCAGCAGACGAAAGACTAGCGGGCACAATGAGCAGTTCTTC.

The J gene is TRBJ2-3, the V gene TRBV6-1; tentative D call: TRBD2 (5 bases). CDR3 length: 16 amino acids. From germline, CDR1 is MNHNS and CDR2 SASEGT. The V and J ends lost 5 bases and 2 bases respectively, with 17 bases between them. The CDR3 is CASSPIRRELTDTQYF. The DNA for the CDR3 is TGTGCCAGCAGTCCCATCCGCCGGGAACTCACAGATACGCAGTATTTT.

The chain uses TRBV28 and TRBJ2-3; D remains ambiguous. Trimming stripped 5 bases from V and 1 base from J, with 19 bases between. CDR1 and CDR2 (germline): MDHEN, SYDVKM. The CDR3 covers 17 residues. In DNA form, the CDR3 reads TGTGCCAGCAGTCCCCCCCCGGTTGGAGTAGGCACAGATACGCAGTATTTT. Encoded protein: CASSPPPVGVGTDTQYF.

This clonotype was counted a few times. The CDR3 sequence: CSALPPDSYGYTF. CDR3 DNA: TGCAGTGCCCTACCCCCGGACAGCTATGGCTACACCTTC. The chain carries TRBV20-1 and TRBJ1-2; TRBD1 is a possible D gene (6 bases). Trimming took 6 bases from V and 4 from J, leaving 15 bases between them. This CDR3 has 13 residues. Looked up from germline, CDR1 is DFQATT and CDR2 is SNEGSKA (reference sequence).

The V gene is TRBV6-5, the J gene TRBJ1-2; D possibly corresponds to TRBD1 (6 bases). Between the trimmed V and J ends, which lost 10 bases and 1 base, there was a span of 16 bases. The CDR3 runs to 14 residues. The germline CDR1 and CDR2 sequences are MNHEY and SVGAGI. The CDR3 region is CATTPTGVNYGYTF. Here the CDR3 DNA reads TGTGCCACCACCCCGACAGGAGTTAACTATGGCTACACCTTC.

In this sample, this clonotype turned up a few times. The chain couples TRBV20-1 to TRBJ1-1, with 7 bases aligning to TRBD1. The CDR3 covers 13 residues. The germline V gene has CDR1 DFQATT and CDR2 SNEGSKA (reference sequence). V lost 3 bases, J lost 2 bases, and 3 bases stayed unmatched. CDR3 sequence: CSASRGVNTEAFF. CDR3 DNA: TGCAGTGCTAGCAGGGGGGTTAACACTGAAGCTTTCTTT.

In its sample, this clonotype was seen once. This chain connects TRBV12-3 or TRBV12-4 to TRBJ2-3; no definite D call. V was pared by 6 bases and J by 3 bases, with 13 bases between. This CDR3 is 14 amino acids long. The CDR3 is CASRNPGLTDTQYF. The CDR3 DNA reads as TGTGCCAGCAGGAACCCTGGCCTTACAGATACGCAGTATTTT.

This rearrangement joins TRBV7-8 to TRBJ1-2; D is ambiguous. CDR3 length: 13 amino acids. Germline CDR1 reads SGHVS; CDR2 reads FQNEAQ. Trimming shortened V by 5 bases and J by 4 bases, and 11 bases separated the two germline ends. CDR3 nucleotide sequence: TGTGCCAGCAGCGCGGACCCTGGCTATGGCTACACCTTC. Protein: CASSADPGYGYTF. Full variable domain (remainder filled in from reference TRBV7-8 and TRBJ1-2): GAGVSQSPRYKVAKRGQDVALRCDPISGHVSLFWYQQALGQGPEFLTYFQNEAQLDKSGLPSDRFFAERPEGSVSTLKIQRTQQEDSAVYLCASSADPGYGYTFGSGTRLTVV.

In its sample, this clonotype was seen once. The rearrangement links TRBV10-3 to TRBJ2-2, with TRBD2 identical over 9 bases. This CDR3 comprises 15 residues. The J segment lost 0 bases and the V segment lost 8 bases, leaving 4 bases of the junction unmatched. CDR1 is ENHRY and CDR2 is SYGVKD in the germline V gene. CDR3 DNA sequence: TGTGCCATCTCGACTAGCGGTACGAACACCGGGGAGCTGTTTTTT. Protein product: CAISTSGTNTGELFF.

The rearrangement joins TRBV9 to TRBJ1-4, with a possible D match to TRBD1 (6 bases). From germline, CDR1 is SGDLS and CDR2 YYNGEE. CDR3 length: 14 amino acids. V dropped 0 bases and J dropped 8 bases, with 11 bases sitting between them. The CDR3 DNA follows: TGTGCCAGCAGCGTAGCACAGGGAGCCGAAAAACTGTTTTTT. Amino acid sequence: CASSVAQGAEKLFF.

The DNA of the CDR3 is TGCAGTGCTAGGAGGGACTTAGGGGAGACCCAGTACTTC. It codes for CSARRDLGETQYF. This rearrangement joins TRBV20-1 to TRBJ2-7; D is possibly TRBD2 (6 bases). The J call may be mistaken, given a closer DNA end match to TRBJ2-5. Germline-derived CDR1 and CDR2 are DFQATT and SNEGSKA (reference sequence). The CDR3 consists of 13 residues.

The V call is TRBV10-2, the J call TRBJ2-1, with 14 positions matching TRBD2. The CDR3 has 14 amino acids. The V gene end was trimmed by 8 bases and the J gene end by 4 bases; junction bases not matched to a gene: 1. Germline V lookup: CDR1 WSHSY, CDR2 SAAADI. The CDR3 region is CASGLAGGYNEQFF. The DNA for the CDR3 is TGCGCCAGCGGACTAGCGGGAGGATACAATGAGCAGTTCTTC.

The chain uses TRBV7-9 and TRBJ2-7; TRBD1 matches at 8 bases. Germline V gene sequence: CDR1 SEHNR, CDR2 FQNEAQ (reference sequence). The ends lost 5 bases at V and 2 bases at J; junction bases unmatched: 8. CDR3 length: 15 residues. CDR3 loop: CASSQGQVPAYEQYF. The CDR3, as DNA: TGTGCCAGCAGCCAGGGACAGGTTCCAGCCTACGAGCAGTACTTC.

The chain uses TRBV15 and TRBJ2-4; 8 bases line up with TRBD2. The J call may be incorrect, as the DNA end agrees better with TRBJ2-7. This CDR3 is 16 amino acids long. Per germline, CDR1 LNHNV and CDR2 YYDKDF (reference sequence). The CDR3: CATSDQRENRGDEQYF. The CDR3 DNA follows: TGTGCCACCAGCGACCAGCGGGAGAACCGTGGCGACGAGCAGTACTTC.

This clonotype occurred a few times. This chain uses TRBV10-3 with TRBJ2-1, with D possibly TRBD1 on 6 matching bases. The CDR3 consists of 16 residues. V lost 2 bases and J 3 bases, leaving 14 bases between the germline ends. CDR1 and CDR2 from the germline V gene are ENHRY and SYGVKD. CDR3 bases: TGTGCCATCAGTGAGGTTCGGGACACTTACTACAATGAGCAGTTCTTC. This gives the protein CAISEVRDTYYNEQFF.

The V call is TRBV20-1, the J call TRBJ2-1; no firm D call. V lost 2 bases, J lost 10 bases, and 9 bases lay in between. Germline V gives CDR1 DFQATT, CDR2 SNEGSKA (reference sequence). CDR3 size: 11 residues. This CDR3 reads CSARRVGEQFF. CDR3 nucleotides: TGCAGTGCTAGACGCGTAGGCGAGCAGTTCTTC.

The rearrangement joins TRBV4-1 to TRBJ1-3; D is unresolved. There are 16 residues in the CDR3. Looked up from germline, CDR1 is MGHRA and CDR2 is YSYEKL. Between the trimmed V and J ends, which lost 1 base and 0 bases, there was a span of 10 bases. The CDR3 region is CASSQVVSHSGNTIYF. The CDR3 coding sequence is TGCGCCAGCAGCCAAGTAGTCAGCCACTCTGGAAACACCATATATTTT.

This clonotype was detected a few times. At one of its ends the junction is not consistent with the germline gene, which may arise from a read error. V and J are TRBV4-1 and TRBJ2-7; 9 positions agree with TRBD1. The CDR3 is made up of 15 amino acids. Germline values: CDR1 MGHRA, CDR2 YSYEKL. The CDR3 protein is CAGSQGGTGLNEQYF. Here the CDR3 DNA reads TGCGCCGGCAGCCAAGGCGGGACAGGGTTAAACGAGCAGTACTTC.

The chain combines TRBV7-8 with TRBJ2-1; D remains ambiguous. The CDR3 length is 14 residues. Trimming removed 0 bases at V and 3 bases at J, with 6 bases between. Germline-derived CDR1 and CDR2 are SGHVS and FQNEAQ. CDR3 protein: CASSLAELYNEQFF. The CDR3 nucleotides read TGTGCCAGCAGCTTAGCGGAGCTCTACAATGAGCAGTTCTTC.

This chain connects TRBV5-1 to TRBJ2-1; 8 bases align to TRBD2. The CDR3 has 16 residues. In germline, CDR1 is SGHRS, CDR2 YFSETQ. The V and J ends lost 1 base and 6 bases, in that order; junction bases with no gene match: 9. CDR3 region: CASSLTRAGGGNEQFF. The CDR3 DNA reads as TGCGCCAGCAGCTTGACGCGGGCGGGAGGAGGCAATGAGCAGTTCTTC.

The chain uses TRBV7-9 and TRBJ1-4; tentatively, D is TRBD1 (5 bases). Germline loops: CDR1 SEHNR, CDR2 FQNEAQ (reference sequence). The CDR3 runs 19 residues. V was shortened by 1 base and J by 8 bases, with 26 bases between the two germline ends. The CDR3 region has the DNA TGTGCCAGCAGCTTAGGAGACCCAACAGTAATCAGGGCCGAAGAAAAACTGTTTTTT. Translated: CASSLGDPTVIRAEEKLFF.

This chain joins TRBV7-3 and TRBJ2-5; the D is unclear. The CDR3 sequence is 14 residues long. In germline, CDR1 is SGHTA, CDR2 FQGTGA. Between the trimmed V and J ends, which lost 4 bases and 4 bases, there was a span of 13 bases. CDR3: CASSSSRVSETQYF. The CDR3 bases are TGTGCCAGCAGCTCATCTAGGGTCTCAGAGACCCAGTACTTC.

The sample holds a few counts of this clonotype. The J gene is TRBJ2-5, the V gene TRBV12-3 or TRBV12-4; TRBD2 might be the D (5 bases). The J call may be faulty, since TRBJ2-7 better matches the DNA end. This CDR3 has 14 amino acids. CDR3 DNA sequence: TGTGCCAGCAGCCAGAATGGAGGTAGGGACGAGCAGTACTTC. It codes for CASSQNGGRDEQYF.

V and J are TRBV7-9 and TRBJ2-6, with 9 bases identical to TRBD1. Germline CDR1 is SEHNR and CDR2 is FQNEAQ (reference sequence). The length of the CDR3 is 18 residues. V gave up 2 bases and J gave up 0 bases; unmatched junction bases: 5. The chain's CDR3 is CASSLPTGGNSGANVLTF. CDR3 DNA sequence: TGTGCCAGCAGCTTACCGACAGGGGGGAACTCTGGGGCCAACGTCCTGACTTTC.

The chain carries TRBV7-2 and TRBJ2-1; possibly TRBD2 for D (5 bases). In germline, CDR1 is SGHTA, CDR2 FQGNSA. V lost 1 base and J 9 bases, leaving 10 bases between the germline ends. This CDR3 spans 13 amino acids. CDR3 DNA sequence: TGTGCCAGCAGCTTAGAGTCGACTACTGAGCAGTTCTTC. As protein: CASSLESTTEQFF.

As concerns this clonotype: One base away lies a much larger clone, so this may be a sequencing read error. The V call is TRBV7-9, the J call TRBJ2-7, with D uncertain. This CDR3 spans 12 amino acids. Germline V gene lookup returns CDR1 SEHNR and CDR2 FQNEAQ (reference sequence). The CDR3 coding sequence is TGTGCCAGCAGCTTCGCGACCTACGAGCAGAACTTC. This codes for CASSFATYEQNF.

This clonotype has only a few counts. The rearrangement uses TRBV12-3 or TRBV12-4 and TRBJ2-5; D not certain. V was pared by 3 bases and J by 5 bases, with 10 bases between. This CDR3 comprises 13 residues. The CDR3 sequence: CASSFGYSETQYF. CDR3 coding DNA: TGTGCCAGCAGTTTCGGCTACTCGGAGACCCAGTACTTC.

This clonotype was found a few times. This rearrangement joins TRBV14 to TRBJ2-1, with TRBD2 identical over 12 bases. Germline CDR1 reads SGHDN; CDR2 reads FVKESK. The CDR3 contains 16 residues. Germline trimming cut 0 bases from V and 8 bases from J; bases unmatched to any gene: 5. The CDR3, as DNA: TGTGCCAGCAGCCAAGATCTAGCGGGAGGGCCTTATGAGCAGTTCTTC. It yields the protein CASSQDLAGGPYEQFF. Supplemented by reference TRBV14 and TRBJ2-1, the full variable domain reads EAGVTQFPSHSVIEKGQTVTLRCDPISGHDNLYWYRRVMGKEIKFLLHFVKESKQDESGMPNNRFLAERTGGTYSTLKVQPAELEDSGVYFCASSQDLAGGPYEQFFGPGTRLTVL.

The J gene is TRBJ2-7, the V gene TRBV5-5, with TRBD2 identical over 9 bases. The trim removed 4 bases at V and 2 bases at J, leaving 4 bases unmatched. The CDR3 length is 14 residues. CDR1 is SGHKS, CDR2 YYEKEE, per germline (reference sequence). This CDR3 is CASSRGGRAYEQYF. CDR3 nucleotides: TGTGCCAGCAGCCGGGGCGGGAGGGCCTACGAGCAGTACTTC.

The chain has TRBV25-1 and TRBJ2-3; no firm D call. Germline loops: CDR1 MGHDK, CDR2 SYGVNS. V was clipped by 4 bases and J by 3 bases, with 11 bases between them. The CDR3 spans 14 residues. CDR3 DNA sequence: TGTGCCAGCAGTGCTGTGCAAGGGACAGATACGCAGTATTTT. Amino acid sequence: CASSAVQGTDTQYF.